The 30 T cell receptor beta chains below come from one sample, sequenced in a study of control samples from healthy donors and cancer patients. The protocol was immunoSEQ multiplex PCR, while the TCRdb copy is restricted to in-frame clones and leaves out a portion. The sample lists roughly 150,000 clones, over 90% occurring once. The material sequenced was blood. These receptors originate from a man in his fifties or sixties in good health.

The chain uses TRBV5-1 and TRBJ2-3, with 8 nucleotides matching TRBD1. This CDR3 has 16 residues. The J segment lost 1 base and the V segment lost 3 bases, leaving 7 bases of the junction unmatched. Germline assignment: CDR1 SGHRS and CDR2 YFSETQ. The CDR3 coding sequence is TGCGCCAGCAGCTCGACAGGGGAAATGGGCACAGATACGCAGTATTTT. Translated, it gives CASSSTGEMGTDTQYF.

The CDR3 region is CASSLGLAITDTQYF. The DNA for the CDR3 is TGTGCCAGCAGCCTGGGACTAGCAATTACAGATACGCAGTATTTT. The J gene is TRBJ2-3, the V gene TRBV7-9, with TRBD2 identical over 9 bases. Germline lookup yields CDR1 SEHNR and CDR2 FQNEAQ (reference sequence). Trimming at V came to 5 bases and at J to 3 bases, leaving 6 bases not matched to a gene. This CDR3 is built from 15 residues.

The chain recombines TRBV2 with TRBJ2-7, with TRBD2 identical over 9 bases. The germline V gene has CDR1 SNHLY and CDR2 FYNNEI. Trimming at V came to 8 bases and at J to 6 bases, leaving 8 bases not matched to a gene. The CDR3 is 13 residues long. CDR3 DNA: TGTGCCAGCCTTCGGGTAGCGGGAGTCGAGCAGTACTTC. Protein product: CASLRVAGVEQYF.

This clone came up once. This rearrangement joins TRBV4-1 to TRBJ2-7, with TRBD1 matching 8 bases. The J segment lost 2 bases and the V segment lost 3 bases, leaving 6 bases of the junction unmatched. The CDR3 consists of 15 residues. The germline V gene has CDR1 MGHRA and CDR2 YSYEKL. The CDR3 region has the DNA TGCGCCAGCAGCCATCCGGGACAGGCAACCTACGAGCAGTACTTC. As protein: CASSHPGQATYEQYF.

This chain uses TRBV19 with TRBJ2-7, with D uncertain. Germline V gene data show CDR1 as LNHDA and CDR2 as SQIVND (reference sequence). The ends were cut back, 5 bases at V and 2 bases at J, with 10 bases in the middle. The CDR3 has 13 amino acids. CDR3 DNA sequence: TGTGCCAGTAGTCCGGGCGAACCCTACGAGCAGTACTTC. Translating gives CASSPGEPYEQYF.

The chain uses TRBV27 and TRBJ2-7; 11 nucleotides match TRBD2. The CDR3 length is 16 residues. The J segment lost 3 bases and the V segment lost 2 bases, leaving 6 bases of the junction unmatched. In germline, CDR1 is MNHEY, CDR2 SMNVEV (reference sequence). The CDR3, as DNA: TGTGCCAGCAGTTTACTGGGACTAGCGGAGCACTACGAGCAGTACTTC. Translating it yields CASSLLGLAEHYEQYF.

The rearrangement joins TRBV3-1 (or the pseudogene TRBV3-2) to TRBJ1-1, with 8 bases fitting TRBD1. The CDR3 consists of 14 residues. The germline V gene has CDR1 LGHDT and CDR2 YNNKEL (reference sequence). With 4 bases clipped from V and 5 bases from J, the junction kept 6 bases outside the gene matches. The CDR3, as DNA: TGTGCCAGCAGCCCCAGGGGGCTAAGAACTGAAGCTTTCTTT. Amino acid sequence: CASSPRGLRTEAFF.

The chain uses TRBV7-8 and TRBJ2-7, with a tentative D call TRBD2 (5 bases). CDR1 is SGHVS and CDR2 is FQNEAQ in the germline V gene. V was cut by 4 bases and J by 4 bases, with 17 bases left in between. This CDR3 is 15 amino acids long. The CDR3: CASSSLSGSEYEQYF. CDR3 DNA: TGTGCCAGCAGCTCCCTTAGTGGGAGTGAGTACGAGCAGTACTTC.

J is TRBJ2-1 and V is TRBV6-5; no firm D call. The V and J ends lost 4 bases and 2 bases respectively, with 12 bases between them. The CDR3 spans 15 residues. CDR1 and CDR2 from the germline V gene are MNHEY and SVGAGI. The CDR3 loop is CASSSPLSTYNEQFF. The CDR3, as DNA: TGTGCCAGCAGTTCCCCCCTTTCAACCTACAATGAGCAGTTCTTC.

The DNA for the CDR3 is TGTGCCAGCAGCCCCTCCCCCGTACCTCACAATGAGCAGTTCTTC. Its translation: CASSPSPVPHNEQFF. This chain connects TRBV13 to TRBJ2-1; D is ambiguous. The V gene lost 5 bases and the J gene lost 5 bases, with 16 bases spanning the gap. The CDR3 runs 15 residues. Germline V gene data show CDR1 as PRHDT and CDR2 as FYEKMQ (reference sequence).

The chain employs TRBV2 and TRBJ2-1; D assignment may be TRBD1 or TRBD2 (5 bases each). CDR3 length equals 15 residues. Germline lookup yields CDR1 SNHLY and CDR2 FYNNEI. Deletions cut 8 bases from V and 5 bases from J, with 19 bases between. CDR3 sequence: CASPVGETSDNEQFF. Written as DNA, the CDR3 is TGTGCCAGCCCGGTAGGGGAGACCTCGGACAATGAGCAGTTCTTC.

The J gene is TRBJ2-1, the V gene TRBV19; 11 bases map to TRBD2. The ends lost 7 bases at V and 7 bases at J; junction bases unmatched: 12. The CDR3 extends over 16 amino acids. CDR1 and CDR2 from the germline V gene are LNHDA and SQIVND (reference sequence). CDR3 in DNA: TGTGCCAGTACCGAAGGGAGGACTAGCGGGCGTAATGAGCAGTTCTTC. Encoded protein: CASTEGRTSGRNEQFF.

As DNA, the CDR3 is TGTGCCAGCAGAGTACAGGGGTACGCCGGGGAGCTGTTTTTT. Its translation is CASRVQGYAGELFF. The V and J genes are TRBV6-5 and TRBJ2-2, with 7 bases matching TRBD1. The CDR3 extends over 14 amino acids. The trim removed 6 bases at V and 6 bases at J, leaving 7 bases unmatched. From germline, CDR1 is MNHEY and CDR2 SVGAGI.

In this sample, this clone turned up once. The V gene is TRBV18, the J gene TRBJ2-7, with 7 bases that match TRBD2. Trimming at V came to 0 bases and at J to 0 bases, leaving 2 bases not matched to a gene. The CDR3 loop spans 15 amino acids. In germline, CDR1 is KGHSH, CDR2 LQKENI. The CDR3 nucleotides read TGTGCCAGCTCACCACCCCGCGGGAGCTCCTACGAGCAGTACTTC. Protein sequence: CASSPPRGSSYEQYF.

The genes are TRBV18 and TRBJ2-2, with TRBD1 matching 8 bases. Germline V gene sequence: CDR1 KGHSH, CDR2 LQKENI. V lost 2 bases and J lost 0; bases outside the gene matches: 2. This CDR3 has 16 residues. Here the CDR3 reads CASSPGDRSNTGELFF. CDR3 nucleotide sequence: TGTGCCAGCTCACCAGGGGACAGGTCGAACACCGGGGAGCTGTTTTTT.

This clone was counted once. The genes are TRBV7-3 and TRBJ2-1; D tentatively reads TRBD1 or TRBD2 (5 bases each). The CDR3 spans 13 residues. V was shortened by 5 bases and J by 6 bases, with 11 bases between the two germline ends. Germline CDR1 is SGHTA and CDR2 is FQGTGA. The CDR3 protein is CASSESGTNEQFF. CDR3 nucleotide sequence: TGTGCCAGCAGCGAATCCGGGACCAATGAGCAGTTCTTC.

The V call is TRBV28, the J call TRBJ2-7, with 8 bases that match TRBD1. The length of the CDR3 is 14 residues. Germline V gene data show CDR1 as MDHEN and CDR2 as SYDVKM. V was clipped by 6 bases and J by 2 bases; unmatched bases: 6. CDR3 nucleotides: TGTGCCAGCAGGTCCTCAGGGGGCCCCTACGAGCAGTACTTC. Amino acid sequence: CASRSSGGPYEQYF.

The J gene is TRBJ2-1, the V gene TRBV10-1, with D unclear. The germline CDR1 and CDR2 sequences are WNHNN and SYGVQD (reference sequence). The length of the CDR3 is 13 residues. Trimming pared 1 base from V and 10 bases from J, leaving 11 bases between. The CDR3 here is CASSEFRIGEQFF. The CDR3 DNA follows: TGCGCCAGCAGTGAGTTTCGGATCGGCGAGCAGTTCTTC.

The chain employs TRBV6-6 and TRBJ2-3; D may match TRBD1 or TRBD2 (5 bases each). This CDR3 has 12 amino acids. V lost 11 bases to trimming and J lost 6 bases, with 15 bases between them. Germline V gene sequence: CDR1 MNHNY, CDR2 SVGAGI (reference sequence). As DNA, the CDR3 is TGTGCCGGAGCCCCGGGGCCCGATACGCAGTATTTT. Its protein product is CAGAPGPDTQYF.

The V and J genes are TRBV27 and TRBJ2-3; a weak D match, TRBD2 (6 bases). Germline lookup yields CDR1 MNHEY and CDR2 SMNVEV (reference sequence). The CDR3 sequence is 17 residues long. Between the trimmed V and J ends, which lost 2 bases and 0 bases, there was a span of 15 bases. CDR3 in DNA: TGTGCCAGCAGTTTAAGCCCTAGCGTGGGTAGCACAGATACGCAGTATTTT. It specifies CASSLSPSVGSTDTQYF.

The chain uses TRBV28 and TRBJ2-1; either TRBD1 or TRBD2 may supply D (5 bases each). The ends were cut back, 2 bases at V and 12 bases at J, with 23 bases in the middle. CDR1 and CDR2 (germline): MDHEN, SYDVKM. The CDR3 contains 16 residues. In DNA, the CDR3 is TGTGCCAGCAGTTTACGCCCGGGACCGACACCCTGGGGGCAGTTCTTC. Its translation: CASSLRPGPTPWGQFF.

The V call is TRBV9, the J call TRBJ2-2, with TRBD1 matching over 7 bases. This CDR3 contains 13 residues. With 2 bases clipped from V and 7 bases from J, the junction kept 2 bases outside the gene matches. CDR1 is SGDLS and CDR2 is YYNGEE in the germline V gene. The CDR3: CASSVAGGGELFF. The CDR3 DNA is TGTGCCAGCAGCGTCGCAGGGGGCGGGGAGCTGTTTTTT.

This rearrangement joins TRBV10-2 to TRBJ2-5; 9 nucleotides align to TRBD2. Germline V lookup: CDR1 WSHSY, CDR2 SAAADI. This CDR3 contains 13 residues. Losses at the gene ends were 3 bases for V and 7 bases for J; bases not matched to a gene: 3. Here the CDR3 DNA reads TGCGCCAGCAGTGACGGCGGGAGGGTGACCCAGTACTTC. Translating it yields CASSDGGRVTQYF.

J is TRBJ1-2 and V is TRBV4-1, with a tentative D call TRBD1 (5 bases). The CDR3 runs 13 residues. Deletions cut 1 base from V and 4 bases from J, with 7 bases between. Germline CDR1 MGHRA, CDR2 YSYEKL. CDR3 in DNA: TGCGCCAGCAGCCAAGGACAGCTCTATGGCTACACCTTC. Translating it yields CASSQGQLYGYTF.

The chain links TRBV19 to TRBJ1-2; a possible D gene is TRBD1 (6 bases). Trimming cost V 6 bases and J 3 bases, with 11 bases left between them. This CDR3 contains 13 residues. Germline values: CDR1 LNHDA, CDR2 SQIVND (reference sequence). The CDR3 spells CASSPRGHYGYTF. The CDR3 DNA is TGTGCCAGTAGCCCCCGGGGGCACTATGGCTACACCTTC.

This rearrangement joins TRBV28 to TRBJ2-7, with D possibly being TRBD1 or TRBD2 (5 bases each). CDR1 is MDHEN, CDR2 SYDVKM, per germline. The CDR3 is 15 amino acids. Trimming cost V 4 bases and J 0 bases, with 13 bases left between them. The CDR3 DNA reads as TGTGCCAGCAGTTCTGGGGGTTCGAGCTCCTACGAGCAGTACTTC. Residues: CASSSGGSSSYEQYF.

The chain recombines TRBV6-5 with TRBJ1-3, with TRBD1 matching 10 bases. V dropped 7 bases and J dropped 2; count of bases not matched to a gene: 5. Germline CDR1 is MNHEY and CDR2 is SVGAGI. The CDR3 covers 15 residues. The CDR3 sequence: CASTRQGAAGNTIYF. The DNA for the CDR3 is TGTGCCAGCACCAGACAGGGGGCAGCTGGAAACACCATATATTTT.

The chain couples TRBV5-6 to TRBJ2-1; D unclear. With 4 bases removed from V and 7 bases from J, the gap between germline ends came to 15 bases. The CDR3 is 14 residues long. Germline loops: CDR1 SGHDT, CDR2 YYEEEE. The CDR3, as DNA: TGTGCCAGCAGCCGACAATGGAGAGGAAATGAGCAGTTCTTC. Translation gives CASSRQWRGNEQFF.

This chain connects TRBV5-1 to TRBJ2-3; 9 nucleotides agree with TRBD2. The CDR3 sequence is 17 residues long. Germline V gene sequence: CDR1 SGHRS, CDR2 YFSETQ. The trim removed 0 bases at V and 5 bases at J, leaving 10 bases unmatched. The CDR3 loop is CASSLDRGRALQDTQYF. The CDR3 DNA reads as TGCGCCAGCAGCTTGGATCGCGGGAGGGCCCTCCAAGATACGCAGTATTTT.

This chain uses TRBV19 with TRBJ1-5; TRBD1 is a possible D gene (5 bases). In germline, CDR1 is LNHDA, CDR2 SQIVND (reference sequence). There are 15 residues in the CDR3. Trimming removed 0 bases at V and 4 bases at J, with 10 bases between. The CDR3 loop reads CASSIDGGTNQPQHF. CDR3 nucleotide sequence: TGTGCCAGTAGTATAGATGGGGGAACAAATCAGCCCCAGCATTTT.